The 14 T cell receptor beta chains reported below all come from one sample, sequenced in a study of identical twins. TCRdb reprocessed the 5' RACE reads via MiXCR and lists one record per CDR3 protein. The table includes more than 400,000 distinct CDR3 sequences, around 15% detected once. These data were also reused for a study on yellow fever vaccine responses in identical twins.

Sequencing was carried out using CD4+ T cells sorted from blood. These receptors were collected from a woman under 30 in good health.

This chain connects TRBV5-1 to TRBJ2-1, with D perhaps TRBD2 (5 bases). CDR1 and CDR2 (germline): SGHRS, YFSETQ. V was pared by 1 base and J by 5 bases, with 10 bases between. This CDR3 has 14 residues. The CDR3 coding sequence is TGCGCCAGCAGCTTGCTTAGCGACGACAATGAGCAGTTCTTC. As protein: CASSLLSDDNEQFF.

This clonotype has a count of ten or more. The chain's CDR3 is CSVGQVSSDTQYF. The DNA for the CDR3 is TGCAGCGTTGGACAGGTATCGTCAGATACGCAGTATTTT. This sequence joins TRBV29-1 and TRBJ2-3; tentative D call: TRBD1 (6 bases). Trimming took off 4 bases at V and 4 bases at J, with 12 bases between the two ends. The length of the CDR3 is 13 residues. Germline CDR1 is SQVTM and CDR2 is ANQGSEA.

This clonotype has more than one count but fewer than ten. In nucleotides, the CDR3 is TGTGCCAGCAGCGGTAGGGTGTCTGGGGCCAACGTCCTGACTTTC. It codes for CASSGRVSGANVLTF. The chain employs TRBV7-2 and TRBJ2-6; D is undetermined. The CDR3 has 15 amino acids. The V gene lost 5 bases and the J gene lost 1 base, with 9 bases spanning the gap. Germline V gene data show CDR1 as SGHTA and CDR2 as FQGNSA. The variable domain in full, with the rest retrieved from reference TRBV7-2 and TRBJ2-6, is GAGVSQSPSNKVTEKGKDVELRCDPISGHTALYWYRQSLGQGLEFLIYFQGNSAPDKSGLPSDRFSAERTGGSVSTLTIQRTQQEDSAVYLCASSGRVSGANVLTFGAGSRLTVL.

This chain uses TRBV7-2 with TRBJ2-3; 9 bases align to TRBD1. The CDR3 is made up of 16 amino acids. Germline CDR1 is SGHTA and CDR2 is FQGNSA. With V trimmed by 1 base and J by 2 bases, 4 bases remained unmatched. CDR3 DNA sequence: TGTGCCAGCAGCTTAGGGCGGGACAGGGTCACAGATACGCAGTATTTT. Translating gives CASSLGRDRVTDTQYF. Full variable domain (missing parts from reference TRBV7-2 and TRBJ2-3): GAGVSQSPSNKVTEKGKDVELRCDPISGHTALYWYRQSLGQGLEFLIYFQGNSAPDKSGLPSDRFSAERTGGSVSTLTIQRTQQEDSAVYLCASSLGRDRVTDTQYFGPGTRLTVL.

The CDR3 loop is CSVEVGPDTQYF. The CDR3 nucleotides read TGCAGCGTTGAAGTGGGGCCAGATACGCAGTATTTT. The rearrangement joins TRBV29-1 to TRBJ2-3; weak D call: TRBD1 (5 bases). Trimming shortened V by 1 base and J by 4 bases, and 6 bases separated the two germline ends. CDR1 SQVTM and CDR2 ANQGSEA come from the germline V gene. This CDR3 has 12 amino acids.

V gene TRBV20-1 combines with J gene TRBJ2-3; D assignment may be TRBD1 or TRBD2 (5 bases each). V dropped 5 bases and J dropped 0 bases, with 15 bases sitting between them. The CDR3 consists of 15 residues. Germline assignment: CDR1 DFQATT and CDR2 SNEGSKA (reference sequence). The CDR3 coding sequence is TGCAGTGCTGAGACAGCGGCGGCTAGCACAGATACGCAGTATTTT. Translating gives CSAETAAASTDTQYF.

This rearrangement joins TRBV5-1 to TRBJ2-3, with 8 positions matching TRBD2. Germline CDR1 is SGHRS and CDR2 is YFSETQ. The ends lost 9 bases at V and 0 bases at J; junction bases unmatched: 6. The CDR3 consists of 14 residues. As DNA, the CDR3 is TGCGCCACCGCGGGAGGAACTAGCACAGATACGCAGTATTTT. Translated: CATAGGTSTDTQYF. Full variable domain (missing parts from reference TRBV5-1 and TRBJ2-3): KAGVTQTPRYLIKTRGQQVTLSCSPISGHRSVSWYQQTPGQGLQFLFEYFSETQRNKGNFPGRFSGRQFSNSRSEMNVSTLELGDSALYLCATAGGTSTDTQYFGPGTRLTVL.

This clonotype was detected a few times. The V and J genes are TRBV5-1 and TRBJ1-3; D may be TRBD1 (5 bases). Germline V CDR1 and CDR2: SGHRS, YFSETQ. This CDR3 comprises 16 residues. Trimming removed 3 bases at V and 0 bases at J, with 13 bases between. CDR3 nucleotides: TGCGCCAGCAGCTCGGGGGGATCTCTCTCTGGAAACACCATATATTTT. This gives the protein CASSSGGSLSGNTIYF.

The V and J genes are TRBV12-3 or TRBV12-4 and TRBJ1-6; D is uncertain. V lost 5 bases and J 10 bases, leaving 18 bases between the germline ends. This CDR3 has 15 amino acids. This CDR3 is CASSLQNPALSPLHF. CDR3 DNA sequence: TGTGCCAGCAGTCTACAGAATCCTGCTCTATCACCCCTCCACTTT.

This clonotype appeared a few times. The rearrangement uses TRBV20-1 and TRBJ1-4; 7 positions agree with TRBD1. V shed 6 bases and J 7 bases; nucleotides not matched to a gene: 8. This CDR3 contains 13 residues. Germline V gene lookup returns CDR1 DFQATT and CDR2 SNEGSKA (reference sequence). As DNA, the CDR3 is TGCAGTGCCCAACAGGGGCTTGGTGAAAAACTGTTTTTT. Its translation is CSAQQGLGEKLFF.

The chain joins TRBV6-2 or TRBV6-3 to TRBJ2-7, with D possibly matching TRBD1 (5 bases). Germline values: CDR1 MNHEY, CDR2 SVGEGT. The CDR3 loop spans 11 amino acids. The CDR3 DNA reads as TGTGCAACGCGACAGCACTACGAGCAGTACGTC. Its translation: CATRQHYEQYV.

The chain recombines TRBV3-1 with TRBJ2-3; 7 bases are shared with TRBD2. The V and J ends lost 3 bases and 0 bases, in that order; junction bases with no gene match: 9. The CDR3 covers 17 residues. Germline CDR1 reads LGHDT; CDR2 reads YNNKEL (reference sequence). DNA of the CDR3: TGTGCCAGCAGCCACAGTGCGCGGCGGGGGAGCACAGATACGCAGTATTTT. Amino acid sequence: CASSHSARRGSTDTQYF.

This sequence joins TRBV11-2 and TRBJ2-1, with D unclear. V gave up 4 bases and J gave up 6 bases, with 16 bases separating them. CDR3 length: 15 residues. The germline V gene encodes CDR1 SGHAT and CDR2 FQNNGV. The CDR3 sequence is CASSYSGLGLNEQFF. The CDR3 DNA follows: TGTGCCAGCAGCTATTCAGGATTGGGCCTCAATGAGCAGTTCTTC.

The chain uses TRBV28 and TRBJ2-7, with 10 positions matching TRBD1. The CDR3 has 17 residues. The junction had 7 bases not matched to a gene; V was cut back by 2 bases and J by 0 bases. Germline CDR1 is MDHEN and CDR2 is SYDVKM. The CDR3 DNA sequence: TGTGCCAGCAGTTTAAGGGTGGGACAGGGGAACTCCTACGAGCAGTACGTC. Its protein is CASSLRVGQGNSYEQYV.